Listed below are T cell receptor beta chains from one sample, sequenced in a study of blood T cell repertoires in COVID-19. Produced via immunoSEQ multiplex PCR; TCRdb's table is partial and in-frame only. The repertoire holds 300,000 or so clones, with 87% as singletons. Material: peripheral blood. All receptors derive from a middle-aged woman who had recovered from COVID-19. CDR3s include the opening cysteine and the closing phenylalanine or tryptophan. A D gene is named only where the DNA matches it firmly. Clone sizes are given selectively: once, few, many, or a class where the clone is expanded.

j_call,d_call,v_call,clone_size,cdr3_aa,cdr3_nt
TRBJ1-1,-,TRBV18,-,CASSSSTGSGNTEAFF,TGTGCCAGCTCGAGCTCAACAGGGAGCGGGAACACTGAAGCTTTCTTT
TRBJ1-2,-,TRBV7-2,-,CASSWGGQRGNF,TGTGCCAGCAGCTGGGGAGGGCAGCGCGGGAACTTC
TRBJ2-7,-,TRBV15,-,CATSRDRQDEQYF,TGTGCCACCAGCAGAGATCGACAGGACGAGCAGTACTTC
TRBJ1-1,-,TRBV2,-,CASSEFPGTEAFF,TGTGCCAGCAGTGAGTTCCCCGGGACTGAAGCTTTCTTT
TRBJ2-6,TRBD1,TRBV7-8,-,CAITDRVSLSGANVLTF,TGTGCCATTACTGACAGGGTCTCCCTCTCTGGGGCCAACGTCCTGACTTTC
TRBJ2-5,-,TRBV15,-,CATKREKWETQYF,TGTGCCACCAAACGGGAAAAATGGGAGACCCAGTACTTC
TRBJ2-1,-,TRBV27,-,CASTAGLHNEQFF,TGTGCCAGCACTGCAGGGCTCCACAATGAGCAGTTCTTC
TRBJ2-3,TRBD2,TRBV6-5,-,CASQTGGASTDTQYF,TGTGCCAGCCAAACGGGGGGGGCCTCGACAGATACGCAGTATTTT
TRBJ2-3,-,TRBV2,-,CASSEPWEPDTQYF,TGTGCCAGCAGTGAACCATGGGAGCCTGATACGCAGTATTTT
TRBJ2-1,TRBD2,TRBV4-3,-,CASSQLGTSGGNEQFF,TGCGCCAGCAGCCAACTCGGGACTAGCGGGGGCAATGAGCAGTTCTTC
TRBJ2-1,TRBD2,TRBV10-3,-,CAIRASPGLAGGPPYNEQFF,TGTGCCATCAGGGCGTCCCCGGGACTAGCGGGGGGCCCCCCCTACAATGAGCAGTTCTTC
TRBJ1-3,-,TRBV19,-,CASSIFSVSGNTIYF,TGTGCCAGTAGTATATTCAGCGTCTCTGGAAACACCATATATTTT
TRBJ2-7,TRBD1,TRBV9,-,CASSVGGTGEYEQYF,TGTGCCAGCAGCGTAGGCGGGACAGGGGAATACGAGCAGTACTTC
TRBJ1-1,-,TRBV4-3,once,CASSQVFGGRNTEAFF,TGCGCCAGCAGCCAAGTATTCGGAGGGCGGAACACTGAAGCTTTCTTT
TRBJ2-7,-,TRBV7-2,-,CASSLGATGYYEQYF,TGTGCCAGCAGCTTAGGTGCTACAGGGTACTACGAGCAGTACTTC
TRBJ2-4,TRBD1,TRBV5-4,-,CASHDRGPLSGNIQYF,TGTGCCAGCCACGACAGGGGGCCTCTCTCGGGAAACATTCAGTACTTC
TRBJ2-5,-,TRBV12-3/TRBV12-4,-,CASRFSGASTQYF,TGTGCCAGCAGATTCTCAGGGGCCTCGACCCAGTACTTC
TRBJ2-7,TRBD1,TRBV9,-,CASSVADRAYEQYF,TGTGCCAGCAGCGTTGCCGACAGGGCCTACGAGCAGTACTTC
TRBJ1-1,TRBD1,TRBV18,-,CASSKDRGESEAFF,TGTGCCAGCTCAAAGGACAGGGGAGAATCTGAAGCTTTCTTT
TRBJ1-2,-,TRBV2,-,CASMGNRPHSYYGYTF,TGTGCCAGCATGGGGAACAGGCCCCACTCATACTATGGCTACACCTTC
TRBJ2-4,TRBD1,TRBV29-1,-,CSVIGQATGLAKNIQYF,TGCAGCGTTATCGGACAGGCTACGGGGCTAGCCAAAAACATTCAGTACTTC
TRBJ1-1,-,TRBV10-3,-,CAISEQGGGMNTEAFF,TGTGCCATCAGTGAACAGGGTGGGGGCATGAACACTGAAGCTTTCTTT
TRBJ1-4,TRBD1,TRBV5-1,-,CARNPTGKGNEKLFF,TGCGCCAGGAACCCGACAGGGAAGGGCAATGAAAAACTGTTTTTT
TRBJ1-5,-,TRBV19,-,CASSPYRVRQPQHF,TGTGCCAGTAGCCCTTACAGGGTTCGTCAGCCCCAGCATTTT
TRBJ2-5,-,TRBV7-2,once,CASSLGVVGGETQYF,TGTGCCAGCAGCTTAGGTGTAGTGGGGGGAGAGACCCAGTACTTC
TRBJ2-5,TRBD2,TRBV23-1,-,CASSQSWRGGFQETQYF,TGCGCCAGCAGTCAATCTTGGCGGGGGGGGTTCCAAGAGACCCAGTACTTC
TRBJ1-6,TRBD1,TRBV15,-,CATSRSSGTGYSPLHF,TGTGCCACCAGCAGATCCTCCGGGACAGGGTATTCACCCCTCCACTTT
TRBJ2-5,TRBD2,TRBV9,few,CASSPGTSGQETQYF,TGTGCCAGCAGCCCGGGGACTAGCGGACAAGAGACCCAGTACTTC
TRBJ1-3,-,TRBV7-6,-,CASSLMGPGPLGNTIYF,TGTGCCAGCAGCTTAATGGGTCCAGGGCCCCTTGGAAACACCATATATTTT
TRBJ1-1,TRBD1,TRBV12-3/TRBV12-4,-,CASSFDRDTEAFF,TGTGCCAGCAGTTTTGACAGGGACACTGAAGCTTTCTTT
TRBJ2-7,TRBD1,TRBV14,-,CASSRQGAYEQYF,TGTGCCAGCAGCCGACAGGGGGCCTACGAGCAGTACTTC
TRBJ2-5,TRBD1,TRBV12-5,-,CASSTGGEETQYF,TGTGCTAGCTCGACAGGGGGGGAAGAGACCCAGTACTTC
TRBJ1-2,TRBD1,TRBV7-9,-,CASSLADRGYTF,TGTGCCAGCAGCTTAGCGGACAGGGGCTACACCTTC
TRBJ1-4,TRBD1,TRBV18,-,CASSLRQGVTNEKLFF,TGTGCCAGCTCACTTCGACAGGGGGTGACTAATGAAAAACTGTTTTTT
TRBJ1-2,TRBD1,TRBV3-1/TRBV3-2,-,CASSQGSDREYGYTF,TGTGCCAGCAGCCAAGGGTCTGACAGGGAGTATGGCTACACCTTC
TRBJ1-4,-,TRBV7-8,-,CASSLDRDRRKLFF,TGTGCCAGCAGCTTAGACAGGGACCGACGAAAACTGTTTTTT
TRBJ1-1,-,TRBV7-2,-,CASSLGARGHTEAFF,TGTGCCAGCAGCTTAGGGGCAAGGGGTCACACTGAAGCTTTCTTT
TRBJ1-3,-,TRBV7-2,-,CASSLSGRGPGNTIYF,TGTGCCAGCAGCTTAAGTGGTAGGGGCCCTGGAAACACCATATATTTT
TRBJ1-2,-,TRBV2,-,CASSEDRVNYGYTF,TGTGCCAGCAGTGAAGATCGGGTTAACTATGGCTACACCTTC
TRBJ1-5,TRBD1,TRBV30,-,CAWSTGGNQPQHF,TGTGCCTGGAGTACAGGGGGCAATCAGCCCCAGCATTTT
TRBJ2-2,TRBD2,TRBV2,-,CASSYLAGLNTGELFF,TGTGCCAGCAGCTACTTAGCGGGGCTTAACACCGGGGAGCTGTTTTTT
TRBJ2-7,-,TRBV27,-,CASSSSQGPTYEQYF,TGTGCCAGCAGTTCGTCTCAGGGGCCCACCTACGAGCAGTACTTC
TRBJ1-4,-,TRBV5-4,-,CASSLVGAGPTNEKLFF,TGTGCCAGCAGCTTGGTGGGGGCCGGCCCAACTAATGAAAAACTGTTTTTT
TRBJ1-2,-,TRBV5-1,-,CASSLREDYGYTF,TGCGCCAGCAGCTTGAGGGAGGACTATGGCTACACCTTC
TRBJ2-3,TRBD2,TRBV4-1,-,CASSERGTTDTQYF,TGCGCCAGCAGCGAGCGGGGGACCACAGATACGCAGTATTTT
TRBJ1-1,-,TRBV10-3,-,CAIREDGQNEAFF,TGTGCCATCAGAGAGGACGGACAGAATGAAGCTTTCTTT